These 11 T cell receptor beta chains originate from one sample sequenced in a study of T cells after yellow fever vaccination (dated by TCRdb to the late 2010s). The treatment or condition label, as the study defines it: live attenuated yellow fever vaccine strain. The method behind the library was 5' RACE. The sequencer was an Illumina HiSeq 2500. The raw public data were reprocessed by TCRdb itself: fastp quality trimming at Q25, MiXCR clonotype calling, in-frame beta chains only. Rows are combined by CDR3 protein, so each entry shows the most common genes and DNA. The sample contains more than 350,000 distinct CDR3 sequences, around a tenth of them found a single time. Clones ranked in the top ten supply 18% of the sample. This specimen consisted of PBMCs, obtained on the day of the first yellow fever vaccination. The receptors derive from a man between 18 and 29 years old who received the YFV17D yellow fever vaccine.

This rearrangement joins TRBV4-1 to TRBJ1-3; D not resolved. CDR1 is MGHRA, CDR2 YSYEKL, per germline. V lost 3 bases, J lost 4 bases, and 7 bases lay in between. CDR3 length: 13 residues. CDR3 region: CASSQGSGNTIYF. The CDR3 coding sequence is TGCGCCAGCAGCCAGGGTTCCGGAAACACCATATATTTT.

This clonotype was seen many times. This chain uses TRBV10-3 with TRBJ2-1; 9 positions match TRBD2. The CDR3 covers 14 residues. V dropped 7 bases and J dropped 9; count of bases not matched to a gene: 10. In germline, CDR1 is ENHRY, CDR2 SYGVKD. CDR3 DNA sequence: TGTGCCATCACCGAGGGACTAGCCTCCGGTGAGCAGTTCTTC. This sequence encodes CAITEGLASGEQFF.

Many counts were recorded for this clonotype. This chain uses TRBV12-3 or TRBV12-4 with TRBJ1-6, with TRBD1 matching 7 bases. The length of the CDR3 is 15 residues. V shed 6 bases, J shed 6 bases, and the junction held 8 bases outside the gene matches. DNA of the CDR3: TGTGCCAGCAGAACAGGGGTGACTGTTAATTCACCCCTCCACTTT. This gives the protein CASRTGVTVNSPLHF.

This clonotype has ten or more counts. The CDR3 DNA sequence: TGCAGTGCTTGGACTAGCGGGGGGCTGGAAGAGACCCAGTACTTC. Protein sequence: CSAWTSGGLEETQYF. The chain employs TRBV20-1 and TRBJ2-5; TRBD2 agrees at 14 bases. The CDR3 consists of 15 residues. The germline CDR1 and CDR2 sequences are DFQATT and SNEGSKA (reference sequence). The V segment lost 5 bases and the J segment 3 bases; nucleotides outside the gene matches: 5.

The rearrangement uses TRBV19 and TRBJ2-2, with 9 bases that match TRBD1. Trimming at V came to 5 bases and at J to 5 bases, leaving 6 bases not matched to a gene. Germline lookup yields CDR1 LNHDA and CDR2 SQIVND (reference sequence). The CDR3 covers 15 residues. The CDR3 loop reads CASSFGTGITGELFF. The CDR3 nucleotides are TGTGCCAGTAGTTTCGGGACAGGGATAACCGGGGAGCTGTTTTTT.

This clonotype was picked up many times. The chain couples TRBV5-1 to TRBJ2-1; the match to TRBD2 covers 8 bases. From germline, CDR1 is SGHRS and CDR2 YFSETQ. V lost 0 bases and J lost 6; bases outside the gene matches: 8. The CDR3 has 16 amino acids. CDR3 nucleotide sequence: TGCGCCAGCAGCTTGGTCTCGGGACTAGTCTCCAATGAGCAGTTCTTC. It codes for CASSLVSGLVSNEQFF.

This chain connects TRBV18 to TRBJ2-4; no clear D. This CDR3 has 14 amino acids. Trimming removed 0 bases at V and 2 bases at J, with 5 bases between. The germline V gene has CDR1 KGHSH and CDR2 LQKENI. The CDR3 sequence is CASSPPDTKNIQYF. CDR3 bases: TGTGCCAGCTCACCACCCGACACCAAAAACATTCAGTACTTC.

CDR3 coding DNA: TGTGCCAGCAGCCTTCCCTTCGGCCCCGTCGGGGAGCTGTTTTTT. Amino acids: CASSLPFGPVGELFF. V is TRBV7-2 and J is TRBJ2-2; D gene uncertain. Germline CDR1 reads SGHTA; CDR2 reads FQGNSA. V was cut by 5 bases and J by 7 bases, with 17 bases left in between. The CDR3 contains 15 residues.

This clonotype has only a few counts. This chain links TRBV6-2 or TRBV6-3 with TRBJ2-1; possibly TRBD1 or TRBD2 for D (5 bases each). The CDR3 is made up of 14 amino acids. V gave up 4 bases and J gave up 7 bases, with 14 bases separating them. Germline CDR1 reads MNHEY; CDR2 reads SVGEGT. CDR3 sequence reads: CASSSRDVKNEQFF. The CDR3 region has the DNA TGTGCCAGCAGTTCCCGGGACGTCAAGAATGAGCAGTTCTTC.

This clonotype was recorded at least ten times. The V gene is TRBV3-1, the J gene TRBJ1-2; 9 bases are a match to TRBD1. In germline, CDR1 is LGHDT, CDR2 YNNKEL (reference sequence). The CDR3 covers 15 residues. The V and J ends lost 4 bases and 7 bases, in that order; junction bases with no gene match: 10. CDR3 sequence reads: CASSPKTGGSAGYTF. The CDR3, as DNA: TGTGCCAGCAGCCCAAAAACAGGGGGCTCGGCTGGCTACACCTTC.

This sequence joins TRBV20-1 and TRBJ2-7, with D unclear. The V and J ends lost 7 bases and 3 bases respectively, with 13 bases between them. The CDR3 loop spans 12 amino acids. Germline-derived CDR1 and CDR2 are DFQATT and SNEGSKA (reference sequence). Here the CDR3 DNA reads TGCAGTGTCCTCACGGCCAGCTACGAGCAGTACGTC. This translates into CSVLTASYEQYV.